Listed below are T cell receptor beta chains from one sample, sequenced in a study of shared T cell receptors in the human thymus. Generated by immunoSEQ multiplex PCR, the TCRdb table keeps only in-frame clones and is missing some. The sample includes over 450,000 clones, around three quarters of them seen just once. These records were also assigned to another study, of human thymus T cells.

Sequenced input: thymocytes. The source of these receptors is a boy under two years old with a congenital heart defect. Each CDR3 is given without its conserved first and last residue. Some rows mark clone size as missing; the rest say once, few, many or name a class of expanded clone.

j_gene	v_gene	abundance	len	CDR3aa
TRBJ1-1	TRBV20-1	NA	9	SATETVEAF
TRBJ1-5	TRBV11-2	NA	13	ASSLRGSGNQPQH
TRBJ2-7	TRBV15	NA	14	ATSGTGSRSSYEQY
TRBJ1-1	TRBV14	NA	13	ASSQEGRGQRKAF
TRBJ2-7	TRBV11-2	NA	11	ASSLAVACGQY
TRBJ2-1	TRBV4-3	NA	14	ASSQAPGASYNEQF
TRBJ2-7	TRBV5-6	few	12	ASSLAGGPYEQY
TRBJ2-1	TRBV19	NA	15	ASSIGTSGGSYNEQF
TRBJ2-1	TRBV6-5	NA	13	ASSRTSGSGNEQF
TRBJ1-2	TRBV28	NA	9	ASSPGTGDT
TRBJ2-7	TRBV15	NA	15	ATSRDYYRGGPYEQY
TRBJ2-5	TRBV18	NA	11	ASSPGGAETQY
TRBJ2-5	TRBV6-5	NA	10	ASSPDIETQY
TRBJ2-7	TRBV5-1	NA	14	ASSTNSGTGSYEQY
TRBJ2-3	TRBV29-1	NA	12	SVEPSTGPDTQY
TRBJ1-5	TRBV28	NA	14	ASSFGHSNSNQPQH
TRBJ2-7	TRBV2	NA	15	ASIQDLGLGKTYEQY
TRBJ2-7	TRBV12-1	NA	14	ASSSNPGQGDYEQY
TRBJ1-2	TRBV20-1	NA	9	SARSGGGYT